These 2 T cell receptor beta chains share one sample of origin, sequenced in a study of Ad26.COV2.S vaccination and SARS-CoV-2 variants. As for treatment: about 20 received Ad26.COV2.S at low or high dose, single or two shots; a few received placebo; per-sample allocation not given. Specimens were obtained on day 63 following the first vaccine or placebo injection. Profiled with immunoSEQ multiplex PCR; TCRdb holds only in-frame clones, not every one. The data contain over 200,000 clones, 70% to 90% of them singletons. Sequencing was performed on peripheral blood, taken in a trial of Ad26.COV2.S vaccine versus placebo. These receptors were taken from a person aged 18-60 years who received the Ad26.COV2.S COVID-19 vaccine or a placebo.

CDR3 amino acids: CASSLGHPYEQYF. CDR3 nucleotide sequence: TGTGCCAGCAGCTTAGGACACCCTTACGAGCAGTACTTC. The chain recombines TRBV7-8 with TRBJ2-7; D gene ambiguous. The germline V gene encodes CDR1 SGHVS and CDR2 FQNEAQ. V was shortened by 1 base and J by 4 bases, with 8 bases between the two germline ends. CDR3 length equals 13 residues. The variable domain in full, completed from reference TRBV7-8 and TRBJ2-7, reads GAGVSQSPRYKVAKRGQDVALRCDPISGHVSLFWYQQALGQGPEFLTYFQNEAQLDKSGLPSDRFFAERPEGSVSTLKIQRTQQEDSAVYLCASSLGHPYEQYFGPGTRLTVT.

This clone has more than one count but fewer than ten. The gene calls are TRBV3-1 (or the pseudogene TRBV3-2) and TRBJ2-7; D remains ambiguous. Germline CDR1 and CDR2: LGHDT and YNNKEL (reference sequence). The CDR3 is 12 residues long. V lost 1 base, J lost 6 bases, and 7 bases lay in between. In DNA, the CDR3 is TGTGCCAGCAGCCAAGTCCTCGGCGAGCAGTACTTC. The encoded protein is CASSQVLGEQYF.